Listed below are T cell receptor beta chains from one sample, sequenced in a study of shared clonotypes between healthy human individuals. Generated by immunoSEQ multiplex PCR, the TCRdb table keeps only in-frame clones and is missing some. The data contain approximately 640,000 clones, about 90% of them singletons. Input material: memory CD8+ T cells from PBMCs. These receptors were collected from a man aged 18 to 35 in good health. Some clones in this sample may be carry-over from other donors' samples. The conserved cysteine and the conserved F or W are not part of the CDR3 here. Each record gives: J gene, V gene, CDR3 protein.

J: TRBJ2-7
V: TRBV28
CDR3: ASRAAGEGAEQY

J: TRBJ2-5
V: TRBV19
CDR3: ATSRRSAQY

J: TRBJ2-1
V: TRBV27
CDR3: ASSTPRLAVEF

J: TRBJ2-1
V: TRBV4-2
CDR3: ASSQGLENEQF

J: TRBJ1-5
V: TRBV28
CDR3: ASSTDRVSDQPQH

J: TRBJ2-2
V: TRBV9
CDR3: ASSGPRREGQITGELF

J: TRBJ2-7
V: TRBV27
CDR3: ASSTKRERFYEQY

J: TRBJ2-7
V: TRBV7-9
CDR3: ASSLAPAHLMGHEQY

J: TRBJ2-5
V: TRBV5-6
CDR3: ASSLVQETQY

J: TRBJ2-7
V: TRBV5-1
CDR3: ASSLWRQSNEVEQY

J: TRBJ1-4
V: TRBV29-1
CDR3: SVRKGGEKLF

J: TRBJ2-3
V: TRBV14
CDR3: ASSQDTGLSITDTQY

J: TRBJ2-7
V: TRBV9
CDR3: ASSGGGLADYEQY

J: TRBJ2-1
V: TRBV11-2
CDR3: ASSLELAGNNEQF

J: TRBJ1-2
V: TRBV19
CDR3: ASSMERFYGYT

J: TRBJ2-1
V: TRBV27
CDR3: ASSIPDTSGRSSYNEQF